One and the same sample provided the 21 T cell receptor beta chains below, sequenced in a study of patients and donors after allogeneic stem cell transplantation. TCRdb re-derived calls from the RT-PCR reads in MiXCR, one entry per CDR3 protein. This sample yields 90,000 to 130,000 distinct CDR3 sequences, of which around 35% are seen a single time; around 30% belongs to the top ten. The sequenced material came from blood, either unsorted or a sorted T cell fraction (not recorded which). These receptors were taken from a human donor who was either an allogeneic HSCT recipient or a stem cell or donor lymphocyte infusion donor (not recorded which). It is not recorded whose cells these are; they may come from a transplant donor.

V gene TRBV20-1 combines with J gene TRBJ2-1, with 9 bases fitting TRBD2. CDR1 and CDR2 (germline): DFQATT, SNEGSKA (reference sequence). The CDR3 sequence is 15 residues long. The junction had 9 bases not matched to a gene; V was cut back by 2 bases and J by 7 bases. CDR3 sequence (DNA): TGCAGTGCTAGAAATAGCGGGAGAAGAAGAAATGAGCAGTTCTTC. Its translation: CSARNSGRRRNEQFF.

V and J are TRBV5-1 and TRBJ1-5; D unclear. V was cut by 4 bases and J by 5 bases, with 16 bases left in between. This CDR3 is built from 15 residues. CDR1 is SGHRS and CDR2 is YFSETQ in the germline V gene. This chain's CDR3 is CASSRGDTRDQPQHF. The CDR3 DNA follows: TGCGCCAGCAGCCGCGGAGACACACGGGATCAGCCCCAGCATTTT.

The chain is built from TRBV9 and TRBJ1-4; D not resolved. The CDR3 is made up of 15 amino acids. Germline values: CDR1 SGDLS, CDR2 YYNGEE. The V gene lost 3 bases and the J gene lost 4 bases, with 13 bases spanning the gap. The CDR3 region has the DNA TGTGCCAGCAGCGGAAGAGGAGCAGTTAATGAAAAACTGTTTTTT. As protein: CASSGRGAVNEKLFF.

Concerning this clonotype itself: Germline is not matched at one junction end, which may reflect a read error. This rearrangement joins TRBV7-7 to TRBJ2-7; D assignment may be TRBD1 or TRBD2 (5 bases each). Per the germline V gene, CDR1 is SSHAT and CDR2 is FNYEAQ (reference sequence). This CDR3 contains 15 residues. The CDR3 is CASSPGTPFTYEQYF. CDR3 bases: TGTGCTAGCAGCCCCGGGACGCCATTCACCTACGAGCAGTACTTC. Drawing the rest from reference TRBV7-7 and TRBJ2-7, the complete variable domain is GAGVSQSPRYKVTKRGQDVTLRCDPISSHATLYWYQQALGQGPEFLTYFNYEAQPDKSGLPSDRFSAERPEGSISTLTIQRTEQRDSAMYRCASSPGTPFTYEQYFGPGTRLTVT.

Only a few counts were recorded for this clonotype. The V call is TRBV2, the J call TRBJ1-4; the D gene is possibly TRBD1 (5 bases). The CDR3 has 12 residues. Germline lookup yields CDR1 SNHLY and CDR2 FYNNEI. The ends were cut back, 11 bases at V and 3 bases at J, with 10 bases in the middle. The CDR3 protein is CAARAANEKLFF. CDR3 in DNA: TGTGCCGCCAGGGCGGCTAATGAAAAACTGTTTTTT.

This chain uses TRBV6-2 or TRBV6-3 with TRBJ2-7; perhaps TRBD1 as D (6 bases). The CDR3 totals 14 residues. The germline V gene encodes CDR1 MNHEY and CDR2 SVGEGT. V dropped 6 bases and J dropped 7 bases, with 19 bases sitting between them. The CDR3 DNA reads as TGTGCCAGCAGCAGTGACAGGTTTCTGAATGAGCAGTACTTC. Translated, it gives CASSSDRFLNEQYF.

The chain links TRBV20-1 to TRBJ2-7, with D perhaps TRBD1 (6 bases). Germline CDR1 DFQATT, CDR2 SNEGSKA (reference sequence). The CDR3 loop spans 14 amino acids. CDR3 region: CSAGDIYNSYEQYF. CDR3 DNA: TGCAGCGCAGGGGATATCTACAATTCCTACGAGCAGTACTTC.

This clonotype was counted a few times. The V call is TRBV18, the J call TRBJ2-1, with TRBD2 matching 7 bases. The CDR3 extends over 16 amino acids. Looked up from germline, CDR1 is KGHSH and CDR2 is LQKENI. The J segment lost 0 bases and the V segment lost 3 bases, leaving 5 bases of the junction unmatched. The CDR3 region is CASSPPGTTSYNEQFF. CDR3 nucleotides: TGTGCCAGCTCACCTCCCGGGACTACCTCCTACAATGAGCAGTTCTTC.

This rearrangement joins TRBV18 to TRBJ2-7; 10 bases align to TRBD1. Germline V gives CDR1 KGHSH, CDR2 LQKENI. This CDR3 comprises 13 residues. V gave up 8 bases and J gave up 3 bases; unmatched junction bases: 4. CDR3 region: CASARTGGYEQYF. The CDR3 DNA follows: TGTGCCAGCGCCCGGACAGGGGGCTACGAGCAGTACTTC.

This clonotype has a handful of counts. This chain uses TRBV6-6 with TRBJ1-5; 9 bases align to TRBD1. CDR3 size: 17 residues. After removal of 6 bases from V and 2 bases from J, the junction contained 11 bases not matched to a gene. The germline V gene has CDR1 MNHNY and CDR2 SVGAGI (reference sequence). The chain's CDR3 is CASSHLGTGFGNQPQHF. DNA of the CDR3: TGTGCCAGCAGCCACCTTGGGACAGGGTTTGGCAATCAGCCCCAGCATTTT.

This clonotype was seen a handful of times. The V call is TRBV29-1, the J call TRBJ2-5, with 8 bases fitting TRBD1. Trimming cost V 7 bases and J 5 bases; bases outside gene matches: 6. Per germline, CDR1 SQVTM and CDR2 ANQGSEA. The CDR3 has 12 residues. CDR3 in amino acids: CSAGTGWETQYF. The CDR3 DNA is TGCAGCGCCGGGACAGGATGGGAGACCCAGTACTTC.

The rearrangement links TRBV18 to TRBJ1-5; 8 nucleotides agree with TRBD1. CDR1 KGHSH and CDR2 LQKENI come from the germline V gene. Trimming cost V 6 bases and J 4 bases; bases outside gene matches: 5. The CDR3 is 14 amino acids. CDR3 bases: TGTGCCAGCTCCCTGACAGGGGCAAATCAGCCCCAGCATTTT. Translating it yields CASSLTGANQPQHF.

The CDR3 DNA reads TGTGCCAGCAGCCTCAGGTGGCACAAGACCTTACAAGAGACCCAGTACTTC. Encoded protein: CASSLRWHKTLQETQYF. The chain joins TRBV27 to TRBJ2-5; unclear D gene. The V end was cut by 6 bases, the J end by 2 bases, with 22 bases between. CDR1 is MNHEY and CDR2 is SMNVEV in the germline V gene (reference sequence). There are 17 residues in the CDR3.

This clonotype was picked up a small number of times. The chain has TRBV25-1 and TRBJ2-1; D possibly corresponds to TRBD1 (5 bases). The CDR3 covers 13 residues. CDR1 is MGHDK, CDR2 SYGVNS, per germline. The V end lost 5 bases, the J end lost 7 bases, and 12 bases lay between the germline ends. CDR3 sequence: CASSSRDENEQFF. In nucleotides, the CDR3 is TGTGCCAGCAGTAGCAGGGATGAAAATGAGCAGTTCTTC.

This rearrangement joins TRBV6-5 to TRBJ2-1, with a weak D call TRBD2 (5 bases). The V gene lost 0 bases and the J gene lost 7 bases, with 7 bases spanning the gap. From germline, CDR1 is MNHEY and CDR2 SVGAGI. The CDR3 sequence is 13 residues long. CDR3 DNA sequence: TGTGCCAGCAGTTACTCGAGACTAAATGAGCAGTTCTTC. It encodes CASSYSRLNEQFF.

CDR3 sequence (DNA): TGTGCCAGCAGCAAATTCGGCAGGGAGGCCTACGAGCAGTACTTC. This codes for CASSKFGREAYEQYF. The rearrangement uses TRBV21-1 and TRBJ2-7; the D segment call TRBD2 is taken from the table without a DNA check. TRBV21-1 is listed as a pseudogene. This CDR3 contains 15 residues.

The rearrangement uses TRBV20-1 and TRBJ2-7; 7 nucleotides line up with TRBD1. Germline CDR1 DFQATT, CDR2 SNEGSKA (reference sequence). The CDR3 sequence is 15 residues long. The trim removed 2 bases at V and 1 base at J, leaving 8 bases unmatched. DNA for the CDR3: TGCAGTGCTAGATACTCGACAGGGTATTCCTACGAGCAGTACTTC. Translating gives CSARYSTGYSYEQYF.

V and J are TRBV14 and TRBJ1-1; D remains unclear. There are 13 residues in the CDR3. The germline V gene encodes CDR1 SGHDN and CDR2 FVKESK. V shed 4 bases and J shed 2 bases, with 8 bases lying between them. DNA of the CDR3: TGTGCCAGCAGCCTTTTGCCAAACACTGAAGCTTTCTTT. Translated: CASSLLPNTEAFF.

The table lists this clonotype with a few counts. V usage is TRBV20-1 and J usage is TRBJ2-7; tentatively, D is TRBD1 or TRBD2 (5 bases each). The CDR3 has 13 residues. Germline lookup yields CDR1 DFQATT and CDR2 SNEGSKA (reference sequence). V lost 4 bases to trimming and J lost 0 bases, with 10 bases between them. The CDR3 DNA sequence: TGCAGTGCTACCGGGGACGACTCCTACGAGCAGTACTTC. The encoded protein is CSATGDDSYEQYF.

The genes are TRBV12-3 or TRBV12-4 and TRBJ2-1; TRBD2 aligns across 13 bases. V was clipped by 6 bases and J by 7 bases; unmatched bases: 6. The CDR3 spans 15 residues. The CDR3 is CASSPGLAGNNEQFF. The DNA of the CDR3 is TGTGCCAGCAGCCCGGGACTAGCGGGAAATAATGAGCAGTTCTTC.

This chain uses TRBV7-9 with TRBJ1-2; 8 bases map to TRBD1. V dropped 0 bases and J dropped 4; count of bases not matched to a gene: 4. CDR1 SEHNR and CDR2 FQNEAQ come from the germline V gene (reference sequence). The CDR3 covers 15 residues. This chain's CDR3 is CASSLADRGAYGYTF. The CDR3 DNA sequence: TGTGCCAGCAGCTTAGCTGACAGGGGCGCCTATGGCTACACCTTC. The entire variable domain, with the rest obtained from reference TRBV7-9 and TRBJ1-2, is as follows: DTGVSQNPRHKITKRGQNVTFRCDPISEHNRLYWYRQTLGQGPEFLTYFQNEAQLEKSRLLSDRFSAERPKGSFSTLEIQRTEQGDSAMYLCASSLADRGAYGYTFGSGTRLTVV.